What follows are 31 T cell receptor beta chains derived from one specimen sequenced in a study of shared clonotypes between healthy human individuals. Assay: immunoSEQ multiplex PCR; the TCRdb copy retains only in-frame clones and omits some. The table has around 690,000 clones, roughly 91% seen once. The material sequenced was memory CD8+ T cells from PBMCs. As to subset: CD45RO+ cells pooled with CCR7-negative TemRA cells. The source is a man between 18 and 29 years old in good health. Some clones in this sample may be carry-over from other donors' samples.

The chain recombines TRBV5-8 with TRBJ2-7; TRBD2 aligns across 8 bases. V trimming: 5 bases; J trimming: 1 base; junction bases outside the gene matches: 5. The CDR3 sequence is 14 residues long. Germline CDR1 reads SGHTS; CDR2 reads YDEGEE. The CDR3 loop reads CASRTRGGSYEQYF. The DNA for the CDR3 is TGTGCCAGCAGGACCCGGGGGGGGTCCTACGAGCAGTACTTC.

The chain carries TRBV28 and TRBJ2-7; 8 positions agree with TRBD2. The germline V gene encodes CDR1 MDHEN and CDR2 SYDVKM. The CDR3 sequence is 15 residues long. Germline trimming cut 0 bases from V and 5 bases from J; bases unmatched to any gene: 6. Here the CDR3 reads CASSLWASGSHEQYF. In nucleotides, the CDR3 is TGTGCCAGCAGTTTATGGGCTAGCGGGTCCCACGAGCAGTACTTC.

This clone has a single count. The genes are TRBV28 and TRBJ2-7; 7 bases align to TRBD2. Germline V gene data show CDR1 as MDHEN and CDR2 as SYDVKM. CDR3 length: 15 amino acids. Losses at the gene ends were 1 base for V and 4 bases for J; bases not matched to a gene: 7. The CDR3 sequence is CASSLLSSGKYEQYF. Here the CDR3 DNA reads TGTGCCAGCAGTTTATTGTCTAGCGGAAAATACGAGCAGTACTTC.

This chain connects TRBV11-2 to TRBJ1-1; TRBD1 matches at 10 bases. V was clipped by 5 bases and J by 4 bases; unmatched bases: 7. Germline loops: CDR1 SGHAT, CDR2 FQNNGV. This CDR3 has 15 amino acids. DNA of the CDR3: TGTGCCAGCAGCCCCAGGGACAGGGGACCCACTGAAGCTTTCTTT. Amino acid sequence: CASSPRDRGPTEAFF.

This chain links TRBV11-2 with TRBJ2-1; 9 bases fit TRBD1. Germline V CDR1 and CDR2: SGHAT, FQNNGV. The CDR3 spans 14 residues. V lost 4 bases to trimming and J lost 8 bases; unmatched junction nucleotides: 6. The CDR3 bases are TGTGCCAGCAGCTGGCGGGACAGGGTCGATGAGCAGTTCTTC. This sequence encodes CASSWRDRVDEQFF.

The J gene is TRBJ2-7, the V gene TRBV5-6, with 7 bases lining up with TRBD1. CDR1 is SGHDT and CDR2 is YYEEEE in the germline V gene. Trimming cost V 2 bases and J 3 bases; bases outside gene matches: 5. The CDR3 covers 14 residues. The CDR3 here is CASSLETGFYEQYF. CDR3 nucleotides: TGTGCCAGCAGCTTAGAGACAGGGTTCTACGAGCAGTACTTC.

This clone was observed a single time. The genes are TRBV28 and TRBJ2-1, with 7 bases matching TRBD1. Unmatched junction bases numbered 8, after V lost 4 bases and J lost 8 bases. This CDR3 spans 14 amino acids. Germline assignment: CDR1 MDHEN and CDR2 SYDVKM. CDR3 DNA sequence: TGTGCCAGCAGTTCCGGGACAGAAGCGCATGAGCAGTTCTTC. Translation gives CASSSGTEAHEQFF. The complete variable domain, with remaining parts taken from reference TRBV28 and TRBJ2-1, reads DVKVTQSSRYLVKRTGEKVFLECVQDMDHENMFWYRQDPGLGLRLIYFSYDVKMKEKGDIPEGYSVSREKKERFSLILESASTNQTSMYLCASSSGTEAHEQFFGPGTRLTVL.

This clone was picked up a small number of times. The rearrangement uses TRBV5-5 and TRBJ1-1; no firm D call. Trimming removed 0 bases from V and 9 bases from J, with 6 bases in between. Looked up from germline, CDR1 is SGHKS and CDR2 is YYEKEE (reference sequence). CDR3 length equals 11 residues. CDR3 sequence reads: CASSLGDQAFF. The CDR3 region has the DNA TGTGCCAGCAGCTTGGGGGATCAAGCTTTCTTT.

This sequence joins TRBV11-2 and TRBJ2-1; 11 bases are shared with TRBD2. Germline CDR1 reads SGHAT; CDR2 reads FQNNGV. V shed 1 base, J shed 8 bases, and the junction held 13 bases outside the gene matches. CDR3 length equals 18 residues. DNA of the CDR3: TGTGCCAGCAGCTTAGGGCTGGGTAGCGGGAGGGCCTTCTATGAGCAGTTCTTC. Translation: CASSLGLGSGRAFYEQFF.

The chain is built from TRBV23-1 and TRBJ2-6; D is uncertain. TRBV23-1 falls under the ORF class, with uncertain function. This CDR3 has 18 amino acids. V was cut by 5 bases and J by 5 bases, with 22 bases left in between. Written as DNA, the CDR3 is TGCGCCAGCAGTAGAAGGAGTACGCAACAAAGTCGGGCCAACGTCCTGACTTTC. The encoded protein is CASSRRSTQQSRANVLTF.

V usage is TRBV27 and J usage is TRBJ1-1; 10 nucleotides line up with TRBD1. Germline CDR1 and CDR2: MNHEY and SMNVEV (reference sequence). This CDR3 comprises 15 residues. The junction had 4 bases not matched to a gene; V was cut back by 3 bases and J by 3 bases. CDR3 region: CASSLVGTGDTEAFF. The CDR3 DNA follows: TGTGCCAGCAGTTTGGTTGGGACAGGGGACACTGAAGCTTTCTTT.

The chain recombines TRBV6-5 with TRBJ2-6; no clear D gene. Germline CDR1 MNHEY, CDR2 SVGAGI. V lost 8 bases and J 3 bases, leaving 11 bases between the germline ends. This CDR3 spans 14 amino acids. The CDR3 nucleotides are TGTGCCAGCGCGTTGGATGGTGGGGCCAACGTCCTGACTTTC. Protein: CASALDGGANVLTF.

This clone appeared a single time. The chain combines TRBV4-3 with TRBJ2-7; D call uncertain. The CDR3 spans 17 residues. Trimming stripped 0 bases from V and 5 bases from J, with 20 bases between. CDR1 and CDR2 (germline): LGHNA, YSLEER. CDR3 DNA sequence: TGCGCCAGCAGCCAAGACTTAGGAGCGAATCTACCTCACGAGCAGTACTTC. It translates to CASSQDLGANLPHEQYF.

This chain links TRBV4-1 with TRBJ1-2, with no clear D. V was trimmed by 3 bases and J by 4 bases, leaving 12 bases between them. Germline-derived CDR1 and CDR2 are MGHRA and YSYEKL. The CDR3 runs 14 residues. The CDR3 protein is CASSQWTPFYGYTF. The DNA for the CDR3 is TGCGCCAGCAGCCAGTGGACCCCCTTCTATGGCTACACCTTC.

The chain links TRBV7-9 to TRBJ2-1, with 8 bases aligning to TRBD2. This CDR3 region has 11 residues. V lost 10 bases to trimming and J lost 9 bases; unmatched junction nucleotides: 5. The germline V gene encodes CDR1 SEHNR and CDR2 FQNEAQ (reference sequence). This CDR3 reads CATKREPEQFF. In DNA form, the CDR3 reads TGTGCCACCAAGCGGGAGCCTGAGCAGTTCTTC.

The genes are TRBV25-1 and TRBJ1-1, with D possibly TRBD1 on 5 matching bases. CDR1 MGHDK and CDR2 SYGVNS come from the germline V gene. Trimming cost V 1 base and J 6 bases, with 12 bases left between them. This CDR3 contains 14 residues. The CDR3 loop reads CASSESMWGAEAFF. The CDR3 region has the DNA TGTGCCAGCAGTGAATCAATGTGGGGGGCTGAAGCTTTCTTT.

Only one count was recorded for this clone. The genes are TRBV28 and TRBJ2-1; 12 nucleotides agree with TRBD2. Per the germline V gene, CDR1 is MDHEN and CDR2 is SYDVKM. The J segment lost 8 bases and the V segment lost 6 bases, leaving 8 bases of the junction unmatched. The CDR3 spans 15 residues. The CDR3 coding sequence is TGTGCCAGCAGGGGCGCTAGCGGGAGGGCCTATGAGCAGTTCTTC. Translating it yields CASRGASGRAYEQFF.

The CDR3 reads CASSLFRGDDQPQHF. CDR3 nucleotide sequence: TGTGCCAGCAGTTTATTCCGGGGGGACGATCAGCCCCAGCATTTT. This sequence joins TRBV27 and TRBJ1-5, with D possibly TRBD1 on 5 matching bases. The CDR3 is 15 amino acids. V was clipped by 1 base and J by 5 bases, with 12 bases between them. CDR1 and CDR2 from the germline V gene are MNHEY and SMNVEV (reference sequence).

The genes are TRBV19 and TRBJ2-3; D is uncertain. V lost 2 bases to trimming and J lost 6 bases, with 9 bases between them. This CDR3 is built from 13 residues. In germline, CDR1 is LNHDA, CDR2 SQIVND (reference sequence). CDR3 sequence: CASSIRIGDTQYF. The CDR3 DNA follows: TGTGCCAGTAGTATACGGATCGGGGATACGCAGTATTTT. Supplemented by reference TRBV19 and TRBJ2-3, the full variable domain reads DGGITQSPKYLFRKEGQNVTLSCEQNLNHDAMYWYRQDPGQGLRLIYYSQIVNDFQKGDIAEGYSVSREKKESFPLTVTSAQKNPTAFYLCASSIRIGDTQYFGPGTRLTVL.

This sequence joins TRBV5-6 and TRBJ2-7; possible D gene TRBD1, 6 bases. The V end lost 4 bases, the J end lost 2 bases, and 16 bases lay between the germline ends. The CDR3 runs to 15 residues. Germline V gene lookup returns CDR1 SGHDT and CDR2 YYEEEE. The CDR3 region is CASSTLQGYPYEQYF. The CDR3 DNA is TGTGCCAGCAGCACCTTACAGGGATATCCCTACGAGCAGTACTTC.

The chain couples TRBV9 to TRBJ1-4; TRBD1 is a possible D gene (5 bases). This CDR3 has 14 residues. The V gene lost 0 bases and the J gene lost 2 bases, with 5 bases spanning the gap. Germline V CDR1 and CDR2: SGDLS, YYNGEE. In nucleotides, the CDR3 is TGTGCCAGCAGCGTAGAGGGGACTAATGAAAAACTGTTTTTT. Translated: CASSVEGTNEKLFF.

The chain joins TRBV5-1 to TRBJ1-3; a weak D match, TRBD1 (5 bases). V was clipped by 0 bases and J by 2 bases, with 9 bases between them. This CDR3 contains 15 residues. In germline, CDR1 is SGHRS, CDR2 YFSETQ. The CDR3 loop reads CASSLDGGAGNTIYF. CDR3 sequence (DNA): TGCGCCAGCAGCTTGGATGGGGGAGCTGGAAACACCATATATTTT. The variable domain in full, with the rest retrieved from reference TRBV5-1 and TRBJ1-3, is KAGVTQTPRYLIKTRGQQVTLSCSPISGHRSVSWYQQTPGQGLQFLFEYFSETQRNKGNFPGRFSGRQFSNSRSEMNVSTLELGDSALYLCASSLDGGAGNTIYFGEGSWLTVV.

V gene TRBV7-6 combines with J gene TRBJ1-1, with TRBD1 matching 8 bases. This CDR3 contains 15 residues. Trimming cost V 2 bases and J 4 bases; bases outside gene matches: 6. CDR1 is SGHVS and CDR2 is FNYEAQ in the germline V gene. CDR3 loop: CASSLSRTGLTEAFF. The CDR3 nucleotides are TGTGCCAGCAGCTTATCCCGGACAGGGCTCACTGAAGCTTTCTTT. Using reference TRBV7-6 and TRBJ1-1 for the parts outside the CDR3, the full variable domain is GAGVSQSPRYKVTKRGQDVALRCDPISGHVSLYWYRQALGQGPEFLTYFNYEAQQDKSGLPNDRFSAERPEGSISTLTIQRTEQRDSAMYRCASSLSRTGLTEAFFGQGTRLTVV.

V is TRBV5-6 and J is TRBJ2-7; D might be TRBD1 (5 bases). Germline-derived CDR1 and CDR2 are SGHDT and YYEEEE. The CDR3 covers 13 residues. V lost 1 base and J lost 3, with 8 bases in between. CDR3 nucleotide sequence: TGTGCCAGCAGCTTGAATCAGGGCTACGAGCAGTACTTC. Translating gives CASSLNQGYEQYF.

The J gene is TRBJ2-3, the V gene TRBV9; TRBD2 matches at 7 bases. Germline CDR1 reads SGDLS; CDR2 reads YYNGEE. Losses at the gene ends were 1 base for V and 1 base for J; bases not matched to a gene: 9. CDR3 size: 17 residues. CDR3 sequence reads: CASSVSQRESGTDTQYF. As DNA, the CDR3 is TGTGCCAGCAGCGTATCCCAGCGGGAATCGGGCACAGATACGCAGTATTTT.

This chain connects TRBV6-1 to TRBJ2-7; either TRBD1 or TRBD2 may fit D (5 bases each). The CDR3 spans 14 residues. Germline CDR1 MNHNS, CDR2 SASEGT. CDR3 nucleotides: TGTGGCTCACGAGGGGCAACCCGCTCCTACGAGCAGTACTTC. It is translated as CGSRGATRSYEQYF.

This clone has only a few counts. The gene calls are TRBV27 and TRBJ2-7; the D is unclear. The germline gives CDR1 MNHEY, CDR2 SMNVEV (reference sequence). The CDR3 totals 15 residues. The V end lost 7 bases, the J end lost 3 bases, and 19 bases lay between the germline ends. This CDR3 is CASTPRWTLNYEQYF. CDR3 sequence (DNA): TGTGCCAGCACCCCCAGATGGACCCTAAACTACGAGCAGTACTTC.

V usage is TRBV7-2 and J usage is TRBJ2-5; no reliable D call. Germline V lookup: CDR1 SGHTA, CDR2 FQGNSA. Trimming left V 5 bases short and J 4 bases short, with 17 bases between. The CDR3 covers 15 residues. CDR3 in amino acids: CASSPTGLVGETQYF. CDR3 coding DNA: TGTGCCAGCAGCCCCACCGGCCTTGTAGGAGAGACCCAGTACTTC.

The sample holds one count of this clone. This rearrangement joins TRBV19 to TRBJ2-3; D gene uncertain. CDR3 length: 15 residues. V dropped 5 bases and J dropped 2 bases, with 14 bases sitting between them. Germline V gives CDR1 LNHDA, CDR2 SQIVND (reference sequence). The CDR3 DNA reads TGTGCCAGTAGTCCCCGCTGGGGATCCACAGATACGCAGTATTTT. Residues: CASSPRWGSTDTQYF.

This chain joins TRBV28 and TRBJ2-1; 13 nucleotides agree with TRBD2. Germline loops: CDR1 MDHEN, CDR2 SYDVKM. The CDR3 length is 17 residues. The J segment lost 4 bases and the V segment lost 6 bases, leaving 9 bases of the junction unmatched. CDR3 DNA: TGTGCCAGCAGGGTCGGCCTGACTAGCGGGAGGTACAATGAGCAGTTCTTC. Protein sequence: CASRVGLTSGRYNEQFF.

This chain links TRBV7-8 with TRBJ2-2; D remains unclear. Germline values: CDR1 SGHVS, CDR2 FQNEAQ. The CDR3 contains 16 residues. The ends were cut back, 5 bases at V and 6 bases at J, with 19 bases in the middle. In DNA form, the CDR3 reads TGTGCCAGCAGCCTCAAAAACCTGCAGGCCCCCGGGGAGCTGTTTTTT. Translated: CASSLKNLQAPGELFF.